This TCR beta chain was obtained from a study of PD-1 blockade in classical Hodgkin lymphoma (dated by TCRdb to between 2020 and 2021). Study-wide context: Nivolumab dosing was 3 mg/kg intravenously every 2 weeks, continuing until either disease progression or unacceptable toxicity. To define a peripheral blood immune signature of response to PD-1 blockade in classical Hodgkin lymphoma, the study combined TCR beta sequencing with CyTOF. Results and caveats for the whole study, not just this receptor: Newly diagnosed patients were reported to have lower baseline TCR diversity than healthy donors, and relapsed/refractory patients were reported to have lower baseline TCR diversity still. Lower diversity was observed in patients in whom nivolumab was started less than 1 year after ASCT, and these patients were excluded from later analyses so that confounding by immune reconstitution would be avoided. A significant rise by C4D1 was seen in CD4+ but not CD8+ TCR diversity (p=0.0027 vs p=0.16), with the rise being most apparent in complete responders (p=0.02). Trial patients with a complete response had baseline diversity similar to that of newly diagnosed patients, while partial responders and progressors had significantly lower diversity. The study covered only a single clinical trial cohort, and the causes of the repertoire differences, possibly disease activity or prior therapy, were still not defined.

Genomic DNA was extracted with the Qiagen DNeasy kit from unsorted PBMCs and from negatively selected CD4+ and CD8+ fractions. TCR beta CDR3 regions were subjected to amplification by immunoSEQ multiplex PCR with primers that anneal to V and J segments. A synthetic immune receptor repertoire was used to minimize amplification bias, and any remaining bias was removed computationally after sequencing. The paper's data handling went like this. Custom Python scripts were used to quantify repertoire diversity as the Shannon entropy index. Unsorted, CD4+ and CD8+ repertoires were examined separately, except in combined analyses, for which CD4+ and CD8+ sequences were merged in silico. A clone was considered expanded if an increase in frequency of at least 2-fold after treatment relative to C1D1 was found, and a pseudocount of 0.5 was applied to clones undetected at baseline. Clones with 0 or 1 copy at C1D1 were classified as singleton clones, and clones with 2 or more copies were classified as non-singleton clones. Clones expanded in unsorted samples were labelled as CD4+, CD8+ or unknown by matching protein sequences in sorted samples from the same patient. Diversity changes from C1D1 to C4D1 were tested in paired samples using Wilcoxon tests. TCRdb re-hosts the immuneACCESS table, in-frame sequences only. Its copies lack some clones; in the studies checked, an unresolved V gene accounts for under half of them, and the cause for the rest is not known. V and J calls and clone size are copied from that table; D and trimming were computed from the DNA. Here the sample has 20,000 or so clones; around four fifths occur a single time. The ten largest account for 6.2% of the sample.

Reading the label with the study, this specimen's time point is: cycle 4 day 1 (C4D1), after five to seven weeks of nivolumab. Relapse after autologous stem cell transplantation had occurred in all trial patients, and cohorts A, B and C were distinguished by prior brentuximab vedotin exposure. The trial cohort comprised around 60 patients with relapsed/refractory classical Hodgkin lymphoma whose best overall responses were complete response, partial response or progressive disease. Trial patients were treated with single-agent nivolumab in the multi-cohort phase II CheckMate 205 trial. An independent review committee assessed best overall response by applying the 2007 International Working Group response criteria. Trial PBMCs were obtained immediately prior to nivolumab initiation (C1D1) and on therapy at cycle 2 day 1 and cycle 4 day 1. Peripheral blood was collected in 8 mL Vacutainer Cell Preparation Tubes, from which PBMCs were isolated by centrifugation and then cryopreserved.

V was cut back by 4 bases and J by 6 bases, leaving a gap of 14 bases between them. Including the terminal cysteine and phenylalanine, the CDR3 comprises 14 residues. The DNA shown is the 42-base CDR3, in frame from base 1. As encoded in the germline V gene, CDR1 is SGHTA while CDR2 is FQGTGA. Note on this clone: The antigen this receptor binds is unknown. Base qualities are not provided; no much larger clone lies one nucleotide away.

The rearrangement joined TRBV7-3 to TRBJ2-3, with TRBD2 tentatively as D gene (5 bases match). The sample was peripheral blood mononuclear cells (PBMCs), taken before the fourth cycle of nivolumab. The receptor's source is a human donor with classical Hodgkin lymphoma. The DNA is TGTGCCAGCAGCTCCCTCGGACTCGTCGATACGCAGTATTTT. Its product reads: CASSSLGLVDTQYF.